This T cell receptor (beta chain) was retrieved from a study of CD8+ T cells in alopecia areata. Study-wide findings and caveats: The study found higher clonality in lesional than normal scalp, especially in alopecia totalis/universalis. Sequencing of scalp samples also includes resident alphabeta T cells from normal skin. Relative to mice, TCR sharing across patients was less clear, a difference possibly HLA-related.

In the case of this clone: Its antigen is unknown.

Cell sorting on a FACSAria was used to separate CD4+ and CD8+ T cells from the PBMCs. V was clipped by 3 bases and J by 3 bases, with 9 bases between them. CDR1 is SQVTM, CDR2 ANQGSEA, per germline. CDR3 size: 13 residues. As the sequencing template, cDNA was produced by extracting RNA and reverse transcribing it. Sequencing was performed with immunoSEQ multiplex PCR; in TCRdb, only in-frame clones are kept and a portion is missing. Among about 150,000 clones listed, less than 75% were seen once. Sequenced: CD8+ T cells sorted from blood. The TCR sequence derives from a human donor in good health. The chain carries TRBV29-1 and TRBJ1-5, with D perhaps matching TRBD1 (5 bases). CDR3 loop: CSVEAGINQPQHF. CDR3 bases: TGCAGCGTTGAGGCAGGGATCAATCAGCCCCAGCATTTT.